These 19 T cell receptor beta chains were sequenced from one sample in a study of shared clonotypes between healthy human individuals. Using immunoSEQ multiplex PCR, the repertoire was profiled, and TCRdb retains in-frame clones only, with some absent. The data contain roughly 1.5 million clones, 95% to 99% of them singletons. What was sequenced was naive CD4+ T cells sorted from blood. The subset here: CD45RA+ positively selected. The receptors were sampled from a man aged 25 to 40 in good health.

DNA for the CDR3: TGTGCCAGCGGGAGGTCAGATACGCAGTATTTT. Protein product: CASGRSDTQYF. This rearrangement joins TRBV2 to TRBJ2-3; perhaps TRBD2 as D (6 bases). The CDR3 has 11 residues. Trimming stripped 8 bases from V and 4 bases from J, with 7 bases between. The germline V gene encodes CDR1 SNHLY and CDR2 FYNNEI.

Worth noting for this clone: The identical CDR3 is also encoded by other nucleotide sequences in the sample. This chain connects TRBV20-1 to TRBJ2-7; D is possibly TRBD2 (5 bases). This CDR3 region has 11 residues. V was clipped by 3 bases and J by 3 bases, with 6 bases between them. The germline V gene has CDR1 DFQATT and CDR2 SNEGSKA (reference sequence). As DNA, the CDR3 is TGCAGTGCTAGCGGGGTCTACGAGCAGTACTTC. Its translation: CSASGVYEQYF.

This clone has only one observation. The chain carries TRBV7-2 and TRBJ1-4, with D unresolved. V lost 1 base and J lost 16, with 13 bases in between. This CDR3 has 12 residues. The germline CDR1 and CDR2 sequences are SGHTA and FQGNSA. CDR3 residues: CASSLGSEAQFF. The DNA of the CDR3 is TGTGCCAGCAGCTTAGGATCGGAGGCGCAGTTTTTT.

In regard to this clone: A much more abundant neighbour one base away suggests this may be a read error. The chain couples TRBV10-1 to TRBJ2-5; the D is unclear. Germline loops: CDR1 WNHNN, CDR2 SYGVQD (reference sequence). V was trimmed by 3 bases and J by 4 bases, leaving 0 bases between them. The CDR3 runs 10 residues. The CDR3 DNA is TGCGCCAGCAGTGAAGAGACCCAGTACTTC. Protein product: CASSEETQYF.

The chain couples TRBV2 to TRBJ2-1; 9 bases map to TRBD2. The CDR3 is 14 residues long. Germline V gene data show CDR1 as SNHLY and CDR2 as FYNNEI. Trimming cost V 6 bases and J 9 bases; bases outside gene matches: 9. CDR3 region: CASSQRRREGEQFF. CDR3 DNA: TGTGCCAGCAGCCAAAGGCGGCGGGAGGGTGAGCAGTTCTTC.

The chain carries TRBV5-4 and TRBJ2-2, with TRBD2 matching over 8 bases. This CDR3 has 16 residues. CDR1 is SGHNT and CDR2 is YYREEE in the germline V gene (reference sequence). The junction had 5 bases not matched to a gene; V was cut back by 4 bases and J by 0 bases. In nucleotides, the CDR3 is TGTGCCAGCAGCCTCCCGGGACTAGCGAACACCGGGGAGCTGTTTTTT. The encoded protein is CASSLPGLANTGELFF.

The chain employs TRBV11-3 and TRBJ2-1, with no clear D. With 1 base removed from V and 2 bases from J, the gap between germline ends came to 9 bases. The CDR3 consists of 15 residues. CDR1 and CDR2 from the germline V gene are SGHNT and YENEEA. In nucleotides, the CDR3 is TGTGCCAGCAGCTTAGGCGAATCAGCCTACAATGAGCAGTTCTTC. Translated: CASSLGESAYNEQFF.

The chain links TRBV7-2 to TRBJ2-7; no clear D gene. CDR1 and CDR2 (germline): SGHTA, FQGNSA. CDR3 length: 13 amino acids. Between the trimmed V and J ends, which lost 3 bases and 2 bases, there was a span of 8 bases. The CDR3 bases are TGTGCCAGCAGCTTCGGGCCTACCTACGAGCAGTACTTC. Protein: CASSFGPTYEQYF. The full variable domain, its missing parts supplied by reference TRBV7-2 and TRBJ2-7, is GAGVSQSPSNKVTEKGKDVELRCDPISGHTALYWYRQSLGQGLEFLIYFQGNSAPDKSGLPSDRFSAERTGGSVSTLTIQRTQQEDSAVYLCASSFGPTYEQYFGPGTRLTVT.

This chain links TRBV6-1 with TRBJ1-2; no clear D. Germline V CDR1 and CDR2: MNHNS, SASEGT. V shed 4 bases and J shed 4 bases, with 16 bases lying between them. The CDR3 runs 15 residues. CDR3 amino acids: CASSVRSQSIYGYTF. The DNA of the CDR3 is TGTGCCAGCAGTGTACGATCACAGTCGATCTATGGCTACACCTTC.

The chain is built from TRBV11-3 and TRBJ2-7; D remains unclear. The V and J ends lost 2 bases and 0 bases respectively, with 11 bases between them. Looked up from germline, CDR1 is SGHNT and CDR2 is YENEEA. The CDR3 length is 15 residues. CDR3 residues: CASSLSGPFSYEQYF. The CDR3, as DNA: TGTGCCAGCAGCTTAAGTGGGCCATTCTCCTACGAGCAGTACTTC.

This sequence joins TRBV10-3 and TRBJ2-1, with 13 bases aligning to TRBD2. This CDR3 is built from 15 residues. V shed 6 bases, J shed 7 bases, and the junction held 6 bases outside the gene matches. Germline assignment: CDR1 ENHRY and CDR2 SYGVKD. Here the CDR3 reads CAISPLAGGPNEQFF. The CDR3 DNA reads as TGTGCCATCAGCCCACTAGCGGGAGGGCCAAATGAGCAGTTCTTC.

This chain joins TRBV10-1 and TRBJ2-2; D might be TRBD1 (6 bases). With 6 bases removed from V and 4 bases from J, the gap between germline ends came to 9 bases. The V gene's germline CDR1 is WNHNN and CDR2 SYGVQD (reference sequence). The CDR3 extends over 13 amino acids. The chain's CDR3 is CASREGGTGELFF. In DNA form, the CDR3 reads TGCGCCAGCAGAGAAGGGGGCACCGGGGAGCTGTTTTTT.

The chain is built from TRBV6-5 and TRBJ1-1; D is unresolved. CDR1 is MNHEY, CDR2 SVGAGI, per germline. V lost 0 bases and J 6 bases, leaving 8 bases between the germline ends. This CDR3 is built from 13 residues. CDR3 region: CASSYSPVSEAFF. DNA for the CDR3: TGTGCCAGCAGTTACTCTCCGGTTTCTGAAGCTTTCTTT.

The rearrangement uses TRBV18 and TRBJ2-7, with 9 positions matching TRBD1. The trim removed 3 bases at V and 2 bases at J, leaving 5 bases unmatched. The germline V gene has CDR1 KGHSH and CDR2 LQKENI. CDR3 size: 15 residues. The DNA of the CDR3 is TGTGCCAGCTCACCCTCTCGGACAGGGGCCTACGAGCAGTACTTC. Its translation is CASSPSRTGAYEQYF.

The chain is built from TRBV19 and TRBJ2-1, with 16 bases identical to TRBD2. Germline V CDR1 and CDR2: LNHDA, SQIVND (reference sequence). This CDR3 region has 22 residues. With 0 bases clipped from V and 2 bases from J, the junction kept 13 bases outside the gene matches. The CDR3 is CASSIDRGGTSGRAWAYNEQFF. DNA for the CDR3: TGTGCCAGTAGTATAGATCGTGGAGGGACTAGCGGGAGGGCATGGGCCTACAATGAGCAGTTCTTC.

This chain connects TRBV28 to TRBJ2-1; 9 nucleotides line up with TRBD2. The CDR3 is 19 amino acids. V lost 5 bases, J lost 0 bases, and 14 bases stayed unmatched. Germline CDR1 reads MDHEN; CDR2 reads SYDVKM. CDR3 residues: CASSTPASGVESSYNEQFF. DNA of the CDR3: TGTGCCAGCAGTACCCCGGCTAGCGGGGTAGAAAGCTCCTACAATGAGCAGTTCTTC.

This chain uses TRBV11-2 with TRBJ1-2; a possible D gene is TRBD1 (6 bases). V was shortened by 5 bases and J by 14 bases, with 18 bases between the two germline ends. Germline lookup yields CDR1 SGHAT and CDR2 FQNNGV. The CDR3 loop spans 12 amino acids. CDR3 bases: TGTGCCAGCAGCCTAACCCCTGGGACAAGTACCTTC. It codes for CASSLTPGTSTF. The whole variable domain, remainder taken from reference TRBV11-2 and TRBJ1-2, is EAGVAQSPRYKIIEKRQSVAFWCNPISGHATLYWYQQILGQGPKLLIQFQNNGVVDDSQLPKDRFSAERLKGVDSTLKIQPAKLEDSAVYLCASSLTPGTSTFGSGTRLTVV.

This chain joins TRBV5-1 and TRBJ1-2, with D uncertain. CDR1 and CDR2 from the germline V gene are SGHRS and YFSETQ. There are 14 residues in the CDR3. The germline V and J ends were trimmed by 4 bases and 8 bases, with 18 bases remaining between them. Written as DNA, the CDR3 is TGCGCCAGCAGCACCGGAGGGCGGGTGGTCGGCTACACCTTC. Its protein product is CASSTGGRVVGYTF.

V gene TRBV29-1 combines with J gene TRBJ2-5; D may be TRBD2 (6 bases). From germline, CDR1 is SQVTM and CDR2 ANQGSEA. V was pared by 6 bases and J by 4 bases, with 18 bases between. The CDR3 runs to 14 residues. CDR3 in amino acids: CSVSPDSGRETQYF. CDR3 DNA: TGCAGCGTCTCCCCCGATTCCGGGAGAGAGACCCAGTACTTC. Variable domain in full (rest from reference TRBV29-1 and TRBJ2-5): SAVISQKPSRDICQRGTSLTIQCQVDSQVTMMFWYRQQPGQSLTLIATANQGSEATYESGFVIDKFPISRPNLTFSTLTVSNMSPEDSSIYLCSVSPDSGRETQYFGPGTRLLVL.